This is a list of T cell receptor beta chains from one sample in a study of OX40 agonist ivuxolimab in advanced cancers. The assay was immunoSEQ multiplex PCR, and TCRdb's table has in-frame clones only and misses some. The sample includes several thousand clones, roughly 80% of them seen just once. Material: CD4+ or CD8+ T cells sorted from blood, obtained in a trial of the OX40 agonist ivuxolimab. Every receptor here comes from an adult with an advanced solid tumor such as melanoma, head and neck, liver or kidney cancer. The CDR3 runs from the conserved cysteine through the conserved F or W. D genes are given only for firm matches. Clone size is shown for a subset of rows, as once, few, many or a class of expanded clone.

v_gene: TRBV19
j_gene: TRBJ2-7
abundance: once
d_gene: -
CDR3aa: CASSIAGRAYEQYF
CDR3nt: TGTGCCAGTAGTATAGCGGGAAGAGCCTACGAGCAGTACTTC

v_gene: TRBV18
j_gene: TRBJ1-3
abundance: -
d_gene: -
CDR3aa: CASSPRDGPHTIYF
CDR3nt: TGTGCCAGCTCACCCCGGGACGGACCCCACACCATATATTTT

v_gene: TRBV2
j_gene: TRBJ2-7
abundance: few
d_gene: -
CDR3aa: CAITGRDSYEQYF
CDR3nt: TGTGCCATCACCGGAAGGGACTCCTACGAGCAGTACTTC

v_gene: TRBV11-2
j_gene: TRBJ2-7
abundance: medium-sized
d_gene: -
CDR3aa: CASSLESVNEQYF
CDR3nt: TGTGCCAGCAGCTTAGAATCGGTGAACGAGCAGTACTTC

v_gene: TRBV7-6
j_gene: TRBJ2-7
abundance: -
d_gene: TRBD1
CDR3aa: CASSYQGAGEQYF
CDR3nt: TGTGCCAGCAGCTATCAGGGGGCAGGCGAGCAGTACTTC

v_gene: TRBV29-1
j_gene: TRBJ1-2
abundance: -
d_gene: -
CDR3aa: CSVVPRDSDGYTF
CDR3nt: TGCAGCGTTGTTCCTAGAGACAGCGATGGCTACACCTTC

v_gene: TRBV15
j_gene: TRBJ1-4
abundance: -
d_gene: TRBD1
CDR3aa: CATSGGDSNEKLFF
CDR3nt: TGTGCCACCAGCGGGGGGGACAGTAATGAAAAACTGTTTTTT

v_gene: TRBV27
j_gene: TRBJ2-7
abundance: -
d_gene: TRBD2
CDR3aa: CASSTRGLAGPYEQYF
CDR3nt: TGTGCCAGCAGTACTAGAGGGCTAGCGGGCCCCTACGAGCAGTACTTC

v_gene: TRBV4-1
j_gene: TRBJ2-3
abundance: -
d_gene: TRBD2
CDR3aa: CASGRLAGEGDTQYF
CDR3nt: TGCGCCAGCGGAAGACTAGCGGGAGAGGGGGATACGCAGTATTTT

v_gene: TRBV6-6
j_gene: TRBJ1-5
abundance: -
d_gene: -
CDR3aa: CASSYSGLSQPQHF
CDR3nt: TGTGCCAGCAGTTACTCGGGGTTGAGTCAGCCCCAGCATTTT

v_gene: TRBV20-1
j_gene: TRBJ1-2
abundance: -
d_gene: TRBD1
CDR3aa: CSATGDGYTF
CDR3nt: TGCAGTGCCACAGGGGATGGCTACACCTTC

v_gene: TRBV18
j_gene: TRBJ1-2
abundance: -
d_gene: -
CDR3aa: CASSIEISPYYGYTF
CDR3nt: TGTGCCAGCTCTATAGAAATCTCACCCTACTATGGCTACACCTTC

v_gene: TRBV6-5
j_gene: TRBJ1-1
abundance: -
d_gene: -
CDR3aa: CASSDGQNTEAFF
CDR3nt: TGTGCCAGCAGCGACGGACAGAACACTGAAGCTTTCTTT

v_gene: TRBV10-3
j_gene: TRBJ2-3
abundance: -
d_gene: -
CDR3aa: CAIMSTDTQYF
CDR3nt: TGTGCCATAATGAGCACAGATACGCAGTATTTT

v_gene: TRBV5-5
j_gene: TRBJ1-2
abundance: few
d_gene: -
CDR3aa: CASSLDRSGAYYGYTF
CDR3nt: TGTGCCAGCAGCTTAGATCGGTCGGGGGCTTACTATGGCTACACCTTC

v_gene: TRBV28
j_gene: TRBJ1-4
abundance: -
d_gene: TRBD1
CDR3aa: CASSLGTGWDELFF
CDR3nt: TGTGCCAGCAGCCTTGGGACAGGGTGGGACGAACTGTTTTTT

v_gene: TRBV11-2
j_gene: TRBJ2-1
abundance: -
d_gene: -
CDR3aa: CASSRAPSSYNEQFF
CDR3nt: TGTGCCAGCAGCCGAGCGCCTAGCTCCTACAATGAGCAGTTCTTC

v_gene: TRBV4-3
j_gene: TRBJ2-7
abundance: -
d_gene: TRBD1
CDR3aa: CASSENSGQFYYEQYF
CDR3nt: TGCGCCAGCAGCGAAAACTCGGGACAGTTTTACTACGAGCAGTACTTC

v_gene: TRBV28
j_gene: TRBJ2-2
abundance: few
d_gene: TRBD1
CDR3aa: CASSFRGTGELFF
CDR3nt: TGTGCCAGCTCCTTCAGGGGGACCGGGGAGCTGTTTTTT

v_gene: TRBV13
j_gene: TRBJ2-7
abundance: -
d_gene: -
CDR3aa: CASSLGRGSSYEQYF
CDR3nt: TGTGCCAGCAGCTTAGGTCGGGGGAGCTCCTACGAGCAGTACTTC

v_gene: TRBV9
j_gene: TRBJ2-7
abundance: -
d_gene: -
CDR3aa: CASSPGLTPYEQYF
CDR3nt: TGTGCCAGCAGCCCGGGCTTGACCCCCTACGAGCAGTACTTC

v_gene: TRBV4-1
j_gene: TRBJ2-7
abundance: once
d_gene: TRBD2
CDR3aa: CASSQAVGGRAYEQYF
CDR3nt: TGCGCCAGCAGCCAAGCCGTTGGCGGGAGGGCCTACGAGCAGTACTTC

v_gene: TRBV27
j_gene: TRBJ2-2
abundance: -
d_gene: -
CDR3aa: CASSPGLNTGELFF
CDR3nt: TGTGCCAGCAGTCCGGGACTGAACACCGGGGAGCTGTTTTTT

v_gene: TRBV6-5
j_gene: TRBJ2-3
abundance: -
d_gene: -
CDR3aa: CASSYGRGADTQYF
CDR3nt: TGTGCCAGCAGTTACGGCAGGGGCGCAGATACGCAGTATTTT

v_gene: TRBV6-5
j_gene: TRBJ2-1
abundance: -
d_gene: TRBD2
CDR3aa: CASMGTSGSYEQFF
CDR3nt: TGTGCCAGCATGGGGACTAGCGGGAGCTATGAGCAGTTCTTC

v_gene: TRBV13
j_gene: TRBJ2-1
abundance: once
d_gene: TRBD2
CDR3aa: CASSPRLAGSSYNEQFF
CDR3nt: TGTGCCAGCAGCCCGCGACTAGCGGGGAGCTCCTACAATGAGCAGTTCTTC

v_gene: TRBV5-6
j_gene: TRBJ2-7
abundance: -
d_gene: -
CDR3aa: CASSFGQGGYEQYF
CDR3nt: TGTGCCAGCAGCTTTGGGCAGGGAGGCTACGAGCAGTACTTC

v_gene: TRBV7-9
j_gene: TRBJ2-7
abundance: -
d_gene: TRBD1
CDR3aa: CASSPGQGLYEQYF
CDR3nt: TGTGCCAGCAGCCCCGGACAGGGGCTTTACGAGCAGTACTTC

v_gene: TRBV7-9
j_gene: TRBJ2-7
abundance: once
d_gene: -
CDR3aa: CASANSYEQYF
CDR3nt: TGTGCCAGCGCAAATTCCTACGAGCAGTACTTC

v_gene: TRBV7-9
j_gene: TRBJ2-3
abundance: -
d_gene: -
CDR3aa: CASSLGRDTQYF
CDR3nt: TGTGCCAGCAGCTTAGGGAGGGATACGCAGTATTTT

v_gene: TRBV5-5
j_gene: TRBJ2-7
abundance: -
d_gene: TRBD1
CDR3aa: CASSPGTGGFEQYF
CDR3nt: TGTGCCAGCAGCCCTGGGACAGGGGGGTTCGAGCAGTACTTC

v_gene: TRBV10-1
j_gene: TRBJ1-2
abundance: -
d_gene: -
CDR3aa: CASSDGQKASGGYTF
CDR3nt: TGCGCCAGCAGTGACGGACAGAAAGCCTCGGGTGGCTACACCTTC

v_gene: TRBV29-1
j_gene: TRBJ2-7
abundance: large
d_gene: -
CDR3aa: CSAEGGFSYEQYF
CDR3nt: TGCAGCGCGGAGGGGGGGTTCTCCTACGAGCAGTACTTC

v_gene: TRBV28
j_gene: TRBJ2-2
abundance: -
d_gene: TRBD2
CDR3aa: CASSFGLAGRSGELFF
CDR3nt: TGTGCCAGCAGCTTCGGACTAGCGGGGAGATCCGGGGAGCTGTTTTTT

v_gene: TRBV9
j_gene: TRBJ2-1
abundance: -
d_gene: -
CDR3aa: CASSAGTLLYNEQFF
CDR3nt: TGTGCCAGCAGCGCCGGGACCCTACTGTACAATGAGCAGTTCTTC

v_gene: TRBV19
j_gene: TRBJ1-2
abundance: -
d_gene: TRBD1
CDR3aa: CASSIGRTGRIGYTF
CDR3nt: TGTGCCAGTAGTATAGGTCGGACAGGGCGCATTGGCTACACCTTC

v_gene: TRBV27
j_gene: TRBJ2-7
abundance: once
d_gene: TRBD2
CDR3aa: CATISGRPYEQYF
CDR3nt: TGTGCCACCATTAGCGGGAGGCCCTACGAGCAGTACTTC

v_gene: TRBV5-4
j_gene: TRBJ2-7
abundance: -
d_gene: TRBD2
CDR3aa: CASSLTSGSYEQYF
CDR3nt: TGTGCCAGCAGCCTAACTAGCGGGAGCTACGAGCAGTACTTC

v_gene: TRBV4-1
j_gene: TRBJ2-5
abundance: -
d_gene: -
CDR3aa: CASSQVLASGVTQYF
CDR3nt: TGCGCCAGCAGCCAAGTACTAGCCTCAGGGGTGACCCAGTACTTC

v_gene: TRBV7-2
j_gene: TRBJ2-5
abundance: -
d_gene: -
CDR3aa: CASSSYFRETQYF
CDR3nt: TGTGCCAGCAGTTCTTACTTTCGAGAGACCCAGTACTTC

v_gene: TRBV6-6
j_gene: TRBJ1-1
abundance: few
d_gene: -
CDR3aa: CASSPGVGDTEAFF
CDR3nt: TGTGCCAGCAGTCCAGGGGTGGGGGACACTGAAGCTTTCTTT

v_gene: TRBV27
j_gene: TRBJ2-7
abundance: -
d_gene: -
CDR3aa: CASSPYLEGDEQYF
CDR3nt: TGTGCCAGCAGCCCCTACCTCGAGGGCGACGAGCAGTACTTC

v_gene: TRBV7-9
j_gene: TRBJ2-1
abundance: few
d_gene: -
CDR3aa: CASSLGAGLVNEQFF
CDR3nt: TGTGCCAGCAGCTTAGGGGCGGGCCTGGTCAATGAGCAGTTCTTC

v_gene: TRBV7-2
j_gene: TRBJ2-7
abundance: -
d_gene: TRBD2
CDR3aa: CASSITGLAGPEQYF
CDR3nt: TGTGCCAGCAGCATTACGGGACTAGCGGGACCCGAGCAGTACTTC

v_gene: TRBV15
j_gene: TRBJ2-3
abundance: -
d_gene: -
CDR3aa: CATGLGLDTQYF
CDR3nt: TGTGCCACAGGACTCGGGTTAGATACGCAGTATTTT

v_gene: TRBV19
j_gene: TRBJ1-1
abundance: -
d_gene: -
CDR3aa: CASGGTEAFF
CDR3nt: TGTGCCAGCGGGGGCACTGAAGCTTTCTTT

v_gene: TRBV28
j_gene: TRBJ2-1
abundance: -
d_gene: -
CDR3aa: CATNYEGIEQFF
CDR3nt: TGTGCCACCAACTACGAAGGGATTGAGCAGTTCTTC

v_gene: TRBV5-1
j_gene: TRBJ1-4
abundance: -
d_gene: TRBD1
CDR3aa: CASSPGTGVEKLFF
CDR3nt: TGCGCCAGCAGCCCCGGGACAGGGGTTGAAAAACTGTTTTTT